Listed here are 4 T cell receptor beta chains from one sample, sequenced in a study of response to subunit inactivated influenza vaccine. TCRdb used MiXCR to reprocess the RT-PCR reads, holding one entry per CDR3 protein. Among approximately 500,000 distinct CDR3 sequences, 14% were seen once, and the ten largest hold over 8.5%. Material: PBMCs from blood, obtained 11 to 12 days after vaccination. All receptors derive from a man in his forties or fifties who received an inactivated influenza vaccine.

J is TRBJ2-5 and V is TRBV5-1; 8 positions agree with TRBD1. V lost 0 bases to trimming and J lost 3 bases; unmatched junction nucleotides: 4. Per the germline V gene, CDR1 is SGHRS and CDR2 is YFSETQ. The CDR3 runs to 15 residues. CDR3 protein: CASSLVPTGEETQYF. Here the CDR3 DNA reads TGCGCCAGCAGCTTGGTCCCGACAGGGGAAGAGACCCAGTACTTC.

This clonotype was found a few times. This chain connects TRBV6-5 to TRBJ2-2; 9 positions agree with TRBD2. Trimming removed 1 base from V and 5 bases from J; junction bases left unmatched: 2. The CDR3 is 15 amino acids. Germline values: CDR1 MNHEY, CDR2 SVGAGI. CDR3 amino acids: CASSYWREGTGELFF. The CDR3 coding sequence is TGTGCCAGCAGTTACTGGCGGGAGGGTACCGGGGAGCTGTTTTTT.

This clonotype was detected only a few times. The chain couples TRBV12-3 or TRBV12-4 to TRBJ2-5, with 14 bases lining up with TRBD2. This CDR3 has 15 residues. After removal of 5 bases from V and 2 bases from J, the junction contained 1 base not matched to a gene. CDR3 nucleotide sequence: TGTGCCAGCAGTGGACTAGCGGGAGGACAAGAGACCCAGTACTTC. Its protein is CASSGLAGGQETQYF.

This clonotype was seen a few times. V usage is TRBV7-2 and J usage is TRBJ2-1, with D perhaps given as TRBD1 or TRBD2 (6 bases each). CDR3 size: 17 residues. Trimming pared 4 bases from V and 0 bases from J, leaving 16 bases between. CDR1 is SGHTA, CDR2 FQGNSA, per germline. The CDR3 sequence is CASSYFSGRGSYNEQFF. CDR3 coding DNA: TGTGCCAGCAGCTACTTTAGCGGCAGGGGCTCCTACAATGAGCAGTTCTTC.